The rows below give T cell receptor beta chains drawn from one sample of a study of Ad26.COV2.S vaccination and SARS-CoV-2 variants. Sequenced by immunoSEQ multiplex PCR; TCRdb stores in-frame clones only, minus some. The table lists under 550,000 clones, 75% to 95% of them singletons. Source: peripheral blood, taken in a trial of Ad26.COV2.S vaccine versus placebo. The receptors stem from a person aged 18-65 years who received the Ad26.COV2.S COVID-19 vaccine or a placebo. Each CDR3 is given with its conserved first and last residue. D genes are given only for firm matches. A clone size is listed for some rows: how often the clone was seen (once, few, many), or a class if it is expanded.

clone_size,j_call,v_call,d_call,cdr3_nt,cdr3_aa
once,TRBJ1-1,TRBV28,TRBD1,TGTGCCAGCAAGGGGACAGGGGATCTGAACACTGAAGCTTTCTTT,CASKGTGDLNTEAFF
-,TRBJ2-7,TRBV18,TRBD2,TGTGCCAGCTCACCATTCTCGGGGGGGACCTACGAGCAGTACTTC,CASSPFSGGTYEQYF
-,TRBJ2-7,TRBV6-2/TRBV6-3,-,TGTGCCAGCAGTTACCCGATTAGGGGCGACATCTCCTACGAGCAGTACTTC,CASSYPIRGDISYEQYF
-,TRBJ1-2,TRBV3-1/TRBV3-2,-,TGTGCCAGCAGCCAAGGGGAAGGGGGTGGCTACACCTTC,CASSQGEGGGYTF
few,TRBJ2-7,TRBV6-7,TRBD1,TGTGCCAGCAGTGACTACGGCCCTCGGGACAGGCTTTACTACGAGCAGTACTTC,CASSDYGPRDRLYYEQYF
-,TRBJ1-2,TRBV9,-,TGTGCCAGCAGCTACGGACATTTCTATGGCTACACCTTC,CASSYGHFYGYTF
-,TRBJ2-4,TRBV18,TRBD2,TGTGCCAGCTCACCTGAAGGACTAGCGGAAATTCAGTACTTC,CASSPEGLAEIQYF
once,TRBJ1-1,TRBV6-1,-,TGTGCCAGCAGTGACCCGGCCCCTGAAGCTTTCTTT,CASSDPAPEAFF
-,TRBJ1-3,TRBV30,-,TGTGCCTGGTCCCGGGACACCTCTGGAAACACCATATATTTT,CAWSRDTSGNTIYF
-,TRBJ1-3,TRBV6-5,TRBD1,TGTGCCAGCATTCAGGGGGGGCCTGGAAACACCATATATTTT,CASIQGGPGNTIYF
-,TRBJ2-7,TRBV19,-,TGTGCCAGTAGTATCCAACCTGACTCCTACGAGCAGTACTTC,CASSIQPDSYEQYF
-,TRBJ2-1,TRBV7-9,-,TGTGCCAGCAGCTTAGGCCTCGGGGTTGTTGACAATGAGCAGTTCTTC,CASSLGLGVVDNEQFF
once,TRBJ1-3,TRBV19,-,TGTGCCAGTAGTATTCGGCACTCTGGAAACACCATATATTTT,CASSIRHSGNTIYF
-,TRBJ2-7,TRBV9,-,TGTGCCAGCAGCGTCGGACTCCCGGGCGAGCAGTACTTC,CASSVGLPGEQYF
-,TRBJ1-2,TRBV5-4,-,TGTGCCAGCAGCTTGGAAGCAGCGGGCTACACCTTC,CASSLEAAGYTF
once,TRBJ2-7,TRBV5-5,-,TGTGCCAGCAGCTTGTTTGTAGGTTCCTACGAGCAGTACTTC,CASSLFVGSYEQYF
-,TRBJ2-1,TRBV7-9,-,TGTGCCAGCAGCCCGAAGGGGGAGCAGTTCTTC,CASSPKGEQFF
-,TRBJ1-6,TRBV18,-,TGTGCCAGCTCACCGTCACAGATGAATTCACCCCTCCACTTT,CASSPSQMNSPLHF
-,TRBJ2-7,TRBV6-1,-,TGTGCCAGCAGTGAATCGGGCCACGAGCAGTACTTC,CASSESGHEQYF
-,TRBJ1-3,TRBV6-5,-,TGTGCCAGCAGTTACTCGGGAAGCTCTGGAAACACCATATATTTT,CASSYSGSSGNTIYF
-,TRBJ2-7,TRBV9,-,TGTGCCAGCAGCCTGACTGAAGGGTACGAGCAGTACTTC,CASSLTEGYEQYF
-,TRBJ1-2,TRBV5-1,-,TGCGCCAGCAGCTGGTCGGACGGACAGCCCTATGGCTACACCTTC,CASSWSDGQPYGYTF
once,TRBJ2-2,TRBV19,-,TGTGCCAGTAGTATAGACGGGACGGGACTGGGCGTGGGGGAGCTGTTTTTT,CASSIDGTGLGVGELFF
-,TRBJ2-1,TRBV6-2/TRBV6-3,TRBD2,TGTGCCAGCAGTTACTTGACTAGCGGGGTACATGAGCAGTTCTTC,CASSYLTSGVHEQFF
-,TRBJ1-2,TRBV5-4,-,TGTGCCAGCAGCTTGGAGGCAGGGGTCGGCTACACCTTC,CASSLEAGVGYTF
-,TRBJ2-5,TRBV30,TRBD2,TGTGCCGCCGGACTAGCGGGGAGACAAGAGACCCAGTACTTC,CAAGLAGRQETQYF
once,TRBJ2-7,TRBV7-2,-,TGTGCCAGCAGCGCTAGGGGGGCAGGTCCCTACGAGCAGTACTTC,CASSARGAGPYEQYF
-,TRBJ2-3,TRBV2,-,TGTGCCAGCAGTGAACTAGTTCAGGCGCGGGGTACGCAGTATTTT,CASSELVQARGTQYF
-,TRBJ1-5,TRBV5-6,-,TGTGCCAGCAGCTTGGTTTATAGCAATCAGCCCCAGCATTTT,CASSLVYSNQPQHF
-,TRBJ1-1,TRBV30,-,TGTGCCTGGAGCAACAGGGTGGAAGCTTTCTTT,CAWSNRVEAFF
-,TRBJ1-4,TRBV27,TRBD1,TGTGCCAGCAGTTACAACAGGGGGCTGGGTGAAAAACTGTTTTTT,CASSYNRGLGEKLFF
-,TRBJ2-1,TRBV9,TRBD2,TGTGCCAGCAGCGTAGCAGGGGGGGGACTAGCGGGAAACGAGCAGTTCTTC,CASSVAGGGLAGNEQFF
few,TRBJ2-7,TRBV4-3,TRBD1,TGCGCCAGCAGCCAAGATCGGGGGACAGGCTCCTACGAGCAGTACTTC,CASSQDRGTGSYEQYF
-,TRBJ2-1,TRBV27,TRBD2,TGTGCCAGCAGTTTATTTAGCGGGAGGTTGGATGAGCAGTTCTTC,CASSLFSGRLDEQFF
-,TRBJ2-7,TRBV16,TRBD1,TGTGCCAGCAGCCGGGGACAGGGATATGGCGAGCAGTACTTC,CASSRGQGYGEQYF
-,TRBJ2-7,TRBV7-2,TRBD1,TGTGCCAGCAGCTTAGCTGGGACAGGGCCCTACGAGCAGTACTTC,CASSLAGTGPYEQYF
-,TRBJ2-1,TRBV28,-,TGTGCCAGCAGTTTGGACTATGAGCAGTTCTTC,CASSLDYEQFF
-,TRBJ1-4,TRBV5-6,-,TGTGCCAGCAGCTGGGAGTTCGGGGAAAAACTGTTTTTT,CASSWEFGEKLFF
-,TRBJ2-7,TRBV3-1/TRBV3-2,-,TGTGCCAGCAGCCAAACTGACGGTCCCTACGAGCAGTACTTC,CASSQTDGPYEQYF
-,TRBJ1-5,TRBV15,TRBD1,TGTGCCACCAGCAGGGACAGGGGGATGGAGCAGCCCCAGCATTTT,CATSRDRGMEQPQHF
-,TRBJ2-1,TRBV4-1,TRBD2,TGCGCCAGCAGCCAAGTTAGCGGGTTATCCTACAATGAGCAGTTCTTC,CASSQVSGLSYNEQFF
-,TRBJ1-1,TRBV10-3,-,TGTGCCATCAGTGAGGAGGACGGCCCTTTTGAAGCTTTCTTT,CAISEEDGPFEAFF
-,TRBJ2-2,TRBV18,-,TGTGCCAGCTCACCACTACGGGGGGCGTTAAACACCGGGGAGCTGTTTTTT,CASSPLRGALNTGELFF
-,TRBJ1-6,TRBV7-9,-,TGTGCCAGCAGCTCGTATACTGATTATAATTCACCCCTCCACTTT,CASSSYTDYNSPLHF
-,TRBJ2-5,TRBV4-1,TRBD1,TGCGCCAGCAGCCAAGAATCAGGGGGCTTTATGGAGACCCAGTACTTC,CASSQESGGFMETQYF
-,TRBJ1-3,TRBV28,-,TGTGCCAGCAGTTCGCCAAGGGGGGGAGTCGGAAACACCATATATTTT,CASSSPRGGVGNTIYF
-,TRBJ2-3,TRBV11-3,TRBD2,TGTGCCAGCAGCCGATCGTCCGGACTAGCGAGCACAGATACGCAGTATTTT,CASSRSSGLASTDTQYF
once,TRBJ2-7,TRBV2,-,TGTGCCAGCAGTGAAGCGCGGACAGTCGGCGAGCAGTACTTC,CASSEARTVGEQYF
-,TRBJ2-1,TRBV27,-,TGTGCCAGCAGTTTCTCCCTCCCAGTTTTGCCCTACAATGAGCAGTTCTTC,CASSFSLPVLPYNEQFF
once,TRBJ1-2,TRBV7-2,-,TGTGCCAGCAGCTTACTCAGGAGGTATGGCTACACCTTC,CASSLLRRYGYTF
once,TRBJ2-2,TRBV27,-,TGTGCCAGCATGGACTGGAACACCGGGGAGCTGTTTTTT,CASMDWNTGELFF